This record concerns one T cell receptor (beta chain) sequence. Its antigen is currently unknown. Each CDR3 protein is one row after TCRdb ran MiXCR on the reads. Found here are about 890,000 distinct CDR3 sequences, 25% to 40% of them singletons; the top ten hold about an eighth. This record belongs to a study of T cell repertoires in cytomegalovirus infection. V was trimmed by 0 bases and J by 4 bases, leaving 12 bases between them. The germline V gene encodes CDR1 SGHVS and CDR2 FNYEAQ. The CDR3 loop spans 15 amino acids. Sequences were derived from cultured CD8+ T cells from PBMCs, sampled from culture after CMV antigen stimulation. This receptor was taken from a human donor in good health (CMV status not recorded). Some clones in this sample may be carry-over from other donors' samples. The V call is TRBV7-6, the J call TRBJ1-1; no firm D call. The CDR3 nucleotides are TGTGCCAGCAGCTTAGCCTCATTGGGAGGCACTGAAGCTTTCTTT. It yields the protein CASSLASLGGTEAFF. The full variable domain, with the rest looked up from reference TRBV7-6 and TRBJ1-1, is GAGVSQSPRYKVTKRGQDVALRCDPISGHVSLYWYRQALGQGPEFLTYFNYEAQQDKSGLPNDRFSAERPEGSISTLTIQRTEQRDSAMYRCASSLASLGGTEAFFGQGTRLTVV.